Shown below are 24 T cell receptor beta chains from a single sample sequenced in a study of blood T cell repertoires in COVID-19. Generated by immunoSEQ multiplex PCR, the TCRdb table keeps only in-frame clones and is missing some. Of approximately 190,000 clones in the sample, 84% were seen once. Sequencing used PBMCs or T cells enriched from blood (not recorded which). Source of these receptors: a woman aged 30 to 39 who had been exposed to COVID-19.

The chain is built from TRBV25-1 and TRBJ1-1; 11 bases fit TRBD1. V was clipped by 8 bases and J by 4 bases; unmatched bases: 3. The V gene's germline CDR1 is MGHDK and CDR2 SYGVNS. CDR3 length: 13 amino acids. The CDR3: CASRDRGATEAFF. CDR3 DNA: TGTGCCAGCCGGGACAGGGGGGCCACTGAAGCTTTCTTT.

V usage is TRBV29-1 and J usage is TRBJ2-7; 11 nucleotides line up with TRBD1. The CDR3 spans 14 residues. CDR1 is SQVTM and CDR2 is ANQGSEA in the germline V gene. Germline trimming cut 4 bases from V and 3 bases from J; bases unmatched to any gene: 5. CDR3 sequence reads: CSVGRTGGGYEQYF. For the CDR3, the DNA is TGCAGCGTTGGTCGGACAGGGGGCGGCTACGAGCAGTACTTC.

In this sample, this clone turned up once. CDR3 region: CASSFTGGTPYEQYF. The CDR3 DNA is TGTGCCAGCAGTTTTACGGGGGGGACCCCCTACGAGCAGTACTTC. The rearrangement links TRBV7-8 to TRBJ2-7, with 8 bases lining up with TRBD2. With 6 bases clipped from V and 2 bases from J, the junction kept 9 bases outside the gene matches. The V gene's germline CDR1 is SGHVS and CDR2 FQNEAQ. The CDR3 sequence is 15 residues long.

The chain joins TRBV7-3 to TRBJ2-1; TRBD2 aligns across 10 bases. Germline-derived CDR1 and CDR2 are SGHTA and FQGTGA. The V gene end was trimmed by 4 bases and the J gene end by 3 bases; junction bases not matched to a gene: 18. The CDR3 sequence is 20 residues long. This CDR3 reads CASSYPKRSSGGPVYNEQFF. In nucleotides, the CDR3 is TGTGCCAGCAGCTACCCCAAACGGAGTAGCGGGGGGCCCGTCTACAATGAGCAGTTCTTC.

This chain links TRBV2 with TRBJ2-5, with D hard to call. CDR3 length equals 11 residues. V lost 5 bases to trimming and J lost 4 bases, with 5 bases between them. Germline CDR1 SNHLY, CDR2 FYNNEI. The CDR3 bases are TGTGCCAGCAGTCGAGGAGAGACCCAGTACTTC. Its protein is CASSRGETQYF.

The V and J genes are TRBV5-1 and TRBJ2-3; 9 bases line up with TRBD2. The CDR3 spans 15 residues. Trimming cost V 4 bases and J 3 bases; bases outside gene matches: 6. Germline V gene sequence: CDR1 SGHRS, CDR2 YFSETQ. The CDR3 sequence is CASSPGLAQTDTQYF. The CDR3 DNA follows: TGCGCCAGCAGCCCGGGACTAGCCCAGACAGATACGCAGTATTTT.

The chain uses TRBV7-9 and TRBJ2-5; the match to TRBD2 covers 12 bases. The germline CDR1 and CDR2 sequences are SEHNR and FQNEAQ (reference sequence). Losses at the gene ends were 3 bases for V and 4 bases for J; bases not matched to a gene: 15. This CDR3 region has 19 residues. CDR3 amino acids: CASSLRPGLAGLIRETQYF. The CDR3 DNA is TGTGCCAGCAGCTTGCGCCCTGGACTAGCGGGGCTCATCCGAGAGACCCAGTACTTC.

This chain links TRBV5-1 with TRBJ2-1, with 7 nucleotides matching TRBD1. This CDR3 contains 15 residues. V lost 0 bases and J lost 4; bases outside the gene matches: 4. Germline V gene sequence: CDR1 SGHRS, CDR2 YFSETQ. The CDR3 region is CASSLGMTGYNEQFF. CDR3 DNA: TGCGCCAGCAGCTTGGGGATGACAGGGTACAATGAGCAGTTCTTC.

The chain employs TRBV19 and TRBJ1-2; tentatively, D is TRBD1 (6 bases). Trimming pared 3 bases from V and 7 bases from J, leaving 18 bases between. The germline V gene has CDR1 LNHDA and CDR2 SQIVND (reference sequence). The CDR3 extends over 15 amino acids. CDR3 loop: CASSMDRRALAGYTF. The CDR3 DNA sequence: TGTGCCAGTAGTATGGACAGACGGGCGCTTGCTGGCTACACCTTC.

This rearrangement joins TRBV7-6 to TRBJ1-4, with 8 positions matching TRBD1. Germline-derived CDR1 and CDR2 are SGHVS and FNYEAQ. With 3 bases clipped from V and 4 bases from J, the junction kept 4 bases outside the gene matches. The CDR3 sequence is 15 residues long. CDR3 coding DNA: TGTGCCAGCAGCTTTGGACAGGGCATTAATGAAAAACTGTTTTTT. Its protein is CASSFGQGINEKLFF.

J is TRBJ1-1 and V is TRBV19; D is perhaps TRBD1 (6 bases). This CDR3 has 14 residues. Germline V CDR1 and CDR2: LNHDA, SQIVND (reference sequence). The V gene lost 3 bases and the J gene lost 5 bases, with 13 bases spanning the gap. CDR3 protein: CASSIPGDGTEAFF. The CDR3 nucleotides read TGTGCCAGTAGTATTCCAGGGGACGGGACTGAAGCTTTCTTT. Full variable domain (rest looked up from reference TRBV19 and TRBJ1-1): DGGITQSPKYLFRKEGQNVTLSCEQNLNHDAMYWYRQDPGQGLRLIYYSQIVNDFQKGDIAEGYSVSREKKESFPLTVTSAQKNPTAFYLCASSIPGDGTEAFFGQGTRLTVV.

The rearrangement uses TRBV5-4 and TRBJ1-2; D remains ambiguous. Germline V gene data show CDR1 as SGHNT and CDR2 as YYREEE (reference sequence). Trimming removed 0 bases from V and 2 bases from J, with 8 bases in between. The CDR3 length is 14 residues. As DNA, the CDR3 is TGTGCCAGCAGCTTGGCACAGCTAAACTATGGCTACACCTTC. This gives the protein CASSLAQLNYGYTF.

CDR3 region: CASSQPGQRSYNEQFF. CDR3 DNA: TGCGCCAGCAGCCAACCGGGACAGAGATCCTACAATGAGCAGTTCTTC. The chain combines TRBV4-1 with TRBJ2-1; 7 nucleotides line up with TRBD1. From germline, CDR1 is MGHRA and CDR2 YSYEKL. The CDR3 is 16 residues long. With 2 bases clipped from V and 1 base from J, the junction kept 5 bases outside the gene matches.

CDR3 nucleotides: TGTGCCAGCAGCCCCCAAGCCCGCGCAGGGGGCAATCAGCCCCAGCATTTT. This codes for CASSPQARAGGNQPQHF. V and J are TRBV7-2 and TRBJ1-5; possibly TRBD1 for D (6 bases). V shed 5 bases and J shed 2 bases, with 19 bases lying between them. CDR3 size: 17 residues. Germline assignment: CDR1 SGHTA and CDR2 FQGNSA.

The V call is TRBV21-1, the J call TRBJ1-3. TRBV21-1 is given as a pseudogene. This CDR3 comprises 14 residues. The CDR3 nucleotides are TGTGCCCCCATGGGGGGAAACTCTGGAAACACCATATATTTT. Translated: CAPMGGNSGNTIYF.

The V gene is TRBV29-1, the J gene TRBJ1-2; D possibly corresponds to TRBD1 (6 bases). The V gene lost 0 bases and the J gene lost 2 bases, with 7 bases spanning the gap. This CDR3 contains 13 residues. Germline V gene sequence: CDR1 SQVTM, CDR2 ANQGSEA. CDR3 DNA: TGCAGCGTTGAAGATACAGGGAACTATGGCTACACCTTC. Its translation: CSVEDTGNYGYTF.

The chain combines TRBV29-1 with TRBJ1-1, with D possibly matching TRBD1 (6 bases). Trimming removed 6 bases from V and 3 bases from J, with 14 bases in between. This CDR3 region has 13 residues. From germline, CDR1 is SQVTM and CDR2 ANQGSEA. CDR3 protein: CSVHRARDTEAFF. CDR3 DNA sequence: TGCAGCGTCCACAGGGCTAGGGACACTGAAGCTTTCTTT.

The V and J genes are TRBV6-5 and TRBJ2-2; 9 bases line up with TRBD1. The CDR3 runs to 15 residues. Germline CDR1 is MNHEY and CDR2 is SVGAGI. The V and J ends lost 2 bases and 6 bases, in that order; junction bases with no gene match: 4. CDR3 DNA sequence: TGTGCCAGCAGTTACGCAAGACAGGGGGCCGGGGAGCTGTTTTTT. Encoded protein: CASSYARQGAGELFF.

The chain couples TRBV7-2 to TRBJ1-6; no definite D call. Trimming cost V 3 bases and J 9 bases, with 15 bases left between them. Germline V gene data show CDR1 as SGHTA and CDR2 as FQGNSA. The CDR3 is 15 residues long. The CDR3 bases are TGTGCCAGCAGCTTGCAGCGGGGTACGGGTTCACCCCTCCACTTT. As protein: CASSLQRGTGSPLHF.

The V call is TRBV4-1, the J call TRBJ1-3; D is uncertain. CDR3 size: 16 residues. Germline V gene lookup returns CDR1 MGHRA and CDR2 YSYEKL. Trimming took off 0 bases at V and 1 base at J, with 10 bases between the two ends. The CDR3 coding sequence is TGCGCCAGCAGCCAAGAAGCGGTGGGATCTGGAAACACCATATATTTT. It specifies CASSQEAVGSGNTIYF.

In its sample, this clone was seen once. This chain links TRBV3-1 (or the pseudogene TRBV3-2) with TRBJ2-2; 7 bases line up with TRBD2. The germline CDR1 and CDR2 sequences are LGHDT and YNNKEL (reference sequence). V dropped 0 bases and J dropped 5; count of bases not matched to a gene: 18. The CDR3 has 20 residues. The CDR3 loop reads CASSQEHLSWGGITTGELFF. The CDR3 bases are TGTGCCAGCAGCCAAGAACATTTGTCTTGGGGGGGAATCACGACCGGGGAGCTGTTTTTT.

V is TRBV19 and J is TRBJ1-2, with D possibly matching TRBD1 (5 bases). The CDR3 loop spans 16 amino acids. The V end lost 7 bases, the J end lost 0 bases, and 18 bases lay between the germline ends. Germline loops: CDR1 LNHDA, CDR2 SQIVND (reference sequence). DNA of the CDR3: TGTGCCAGTACCCCCGGGGGAGCCCGGACTAACTATGGCTACACCTTC. Translating it yields CASTPGGARTNYGYTF.

V gene TRBV27 combines with J gene TRBJ1-5; TRBD1 matches 7 bases. The V gene end was trimmed by 10 bases and the J gene end by 5 bases; junction bases not matched to a gene: 8. CDR1 is MNHEY, CDR2 SMNVEV, per germline (reference sequence). This CDR3 is 13 amino acids long. The CDR3 region is CATSTGRHQPQHF. The CDR3 coding sequence is TGTGCCACCTCGACAGGGAGACATCAGCCCCAGCATTTT.

This chain uses TRBV2 with TRBJ2-5; a weak D match, TRBD1 (5 bases). The CDR3 has 13 amino acids. Germline V lookup: CDR1 SNHLY, CDR2 FYNNEI. The ends were cut back, 8 bases at V and 1 base at J, with 11 bases in the middle. The CDR3 coding sequence is TGTGCCAGCTACTGGGGCCCCCAAGAGACCCAGTACTTC. Protein sequence: CASYWGPQETQYF.